The clone carrying this TCR beta chain has more than one count but fewer than ten. This entry comes from a study of T-cell reconstitution after alpha-beta-depleted transplantation in children. TCRbeta library construction was performed incorporating unique molecular identifiers. TCRdb recomputed calls from the PCR reads with MiXCR, one row per CDR3 protein. The data contain approximately 110,000 distinct CDR3 sequences, more than 20% of them singletons. V shed 5 bases and J shed 6 bases, with 5 bases lying between them. The length of the CDR3 is 11 residues. The rearrangement uses TRBV12-3 or TRBV12-4 and TRBJ2-1, with D maybe TRBD2 (5 bases). This TCR was recovered from a male patient aged 2-15 years who had a stem cell transplant for chronic granulomatous disease, so the T cells may come from the graft donor. Sequencing was performed on PBMCs, mostly from graft donor cells, taken 180 days after TCRalphabeta/CD19-depleted stem cell transplant. This CDR3 is CASSTSNEQFF. DNA for the CDR3: TGTGCCAGCAGTACTAGCAATGAGCAGTTCTTC.